This T cell receptor (beta chain) was identified in a study of beta chain features in type 1 diabetes. Study-level results: The naive, central memory and Treg TCRB repertoires showed an apparent similarity that was greater among patients than among healthy donors. VDJ junctions from type 1 diabetes patients carried fewer insertions and larger deletions.

Germline V gene data show CDR1 as SGHTA and CDR2 as FQGNSA. CDR3 length: 15 residues. Trimming stripped 1 base from V and 2 bases from J, with 11 bases between. TCRB transcripts that were expressed got sequenced, as all of the isolated RNA had been reverse transcribed. The assay was immunoSEQ multiplex PCR, and TCRdb's table has in-frame clones only and misses some. The sample yields around 19,000 clones, around 50% seen once. This clone has just a few counts. Its target is unknown. This clonotype was sampled from a man younger than 35 in good health. The chain has TRBV7-2 and TRBJ2-5; maybe TRBD2 (5 bases). The sequenced sample consisted of stem cell memory CD4+ T cells from blood. The CDR3 region has the DNA TGTGCCAGCAGCTTAGATGGGCTAGCACAAGAGACCCAGTACTTC. Translated, it gives CASSLDGLAQETQYF.